This T cell receptor (beta chain) was found in a study of identical twins. This clonotype was observed a handful of times. The ends were cut back, 6 bases at V and 0 bases at J, with 8 bases in the middle. This CDR3 spans 12 amino acids. Germline assignment: CDR1 SQVTM and CDR2 ANQGSEA. Template switching supplied a universal primer site; unique molecular identifiers were carried on the cDNA. Using its own MiXCR run on the 5' RACE reads, TCRdb lists one record per CDR3 protein. The table includes a few hundred thousand distinct CDR3 sequences, approximately 16% detected once. The sample was also linked to a second study, of yellow fever vaccine responses in identical twins. That work states: Reported findings indicate that twins' vaccine T cell responses seemed partially convergent, partially personalized.

The chain uses TRBV29-1 and TRBJ1-1; D not certain. Sequencing input: CD4+ T cells sorted from blood. The source of this sequence is a woman between 18 and 30 years old in good health. CDR3 sequence: CSVGRMNTEAFF. CDR3 bases: TGCAGCGTCGGACGGATGAACACTGAAGCTTTCTTT.